Listed here is a single TCR beta chain. Antigen unknown. The assay was immunoSEQ multiplex PCR, and TCRdb's table has in-frame clones only and misses some. This table has roughly 40,000 clones, around two thirds appearing once. The source of the sample is a study of early stage breast cancer tumors. About the study: Eight ER+/PR+/HER2- tumors were invasive ductal; a few were invasive lobular.

Germline assignment: CDR1 SGHAT and CDR2 FQDESV (reference sequence). Trimming took off 6 bases at V and 0 bases at J, with 12 bases between the two ends. The CDR3 spans 14 residues. Regarding the study as a whole: Compared with adjacent normal breast tissue, tumors showed roughly 2.4-fold greater T cell density and higher clonality.

The sequenced material came from blood. The genes are TRBV11-1 and TRBJ2-7, with D possibly TRBD2 on 5 matching bases. This sequence originates from a person between 50 and 60 years old with breast cancer. The CDR3 loop is CASSPGYTSYEQYF. The CDR3 DNA follows: TGTGCCAGCAGTCCGGGATACACCTCCTACGAGCAGTACTTC.